This is a list of T cell receptor beta chains from one sample in a study of blood T cells in healthy people across ages. Using its own MiXCR run on the 5' RACE reads, TCRdb lists one record per CDR3 protein. The data show more than 900,000 distinct CDR3 sequences, almost 25% seen once. The same data also went into a second study, on T cells of mothers and their children.

Sequencing input: blood. The origin of the receptors is a girl aged 2 to 9 in good health. The CDR3 runs from the conserved cysteine through the conserved F or W. A D gene is named only where the DNA matches it firmly. Rows may omit the clone size; those that give it use once, few, many or a size class.

TRBJ1-5 . TRBV24-1 . TGTGCCACGGGGCCAGGGGCTAACAATCAGCCCCAGCATTTT CATGPGANNQPQHF
TRBJ1-1 few TRBV9 . TGTGCCAGCAGCCCTTCGGGGGGAGGGGGCACTGAAGCTTTCTTT CASSPSGGGGTEAFF
TRBJ1-1 . TRBV20-1 TRBD1 TGCAGTGCTAGAGTCACCGACAGGGCCGCCACTGAAGCTTTCTTT CSARVTDRAATEAFF
TRBJ2-7 . TRBV20-1 . TGCAGTGCTAGAGATACATATGGTAACTCCTACGAGCAGTACTTC CSARDTYGNSYEQYF
TRBJ2-6 . TRBV5-4 . TGTGCCAGCAGCTTGTCTATTACGAGCTCTGGGGCCAACGTCCTGACTTTC CASSLSITSSGANVLTF
TRBJ2-6 few TRBV7-2 . TGTGCCAGCAGTATAGCGAGCACTGGGGCCAACGTCCTGACTTTC CASSIASTGANVLTF
TRBJ2-7 once TRBV7-9 TRBD1 TGTGCCAGCAGCTTAACAGGGGGAAACGCCGAGCAGTACTTC CASSLTGGNAEQYF
TRBJ2-6 many TRBV7-2 TRBD1 TGTGCCAGCAGCTTATGGCTACAGGGGATAAGTGGGGCCAACGTCCTGACTTTC CASSLWLQGISGANVLTF
TRBJ2-1 few TRBV29-1 TRBD2 TGCAGCTCAAAGCGACTAGCGGCCTACAATGAGCAGTTCTTC CSSKRLAAYNEQFF
TRBJ2-1 . TRBV15 . TGTGCCACCAGCAGAGATAACGGCTACAATGAGCAGTTCTTC CATSRDNGYNEQFF
TRBJ2-1 . TRBV6-5 TRBD2 TGTGCCAGCAGTTACGGGACTAGCTCCTACAATGAGCAGTTCTTC CASSYGTSSYNEQFF
TRBJ1-3 . TRBV7-2 . TGTGCCAGCAGCTTATTGCCCGAAACCTCTGGAAACACCATATATTTT CASSLLPETSGNTIYF
TRBJ2-5 . TRBV10-3 TRBD1 TGTGCCATCAGCGGACAGGCGGGCGAGACCCAGTACTTC CAISGQAGETQYF
TRBJ2-4 few TRBV12-3/TRBV12-4 . TGTGCCAGCGGTGCGACAGGAGAAAACATTCAGTACTTC CASGATGENIQYF
TRBJ2-5 many TRBV29-1 . TGCAGCGGGGACATCCAAGAGACCCAGTACTTC CSGDIQETQYF
TRBJ1-5 few TRBV28 . TGTGCCACCTATCCCCGGAGTTATAGCAATCAGCCCCAGCATTTT CATYPRSYSNQPQHF
TRBJ2-7 few TRBV29-1 TRBD1 TGCAGCGTCGAGACCGGGACAGGGTACGGGTACGAGCAGTACTTC CSVETGTGYGYEQYF
TRBJ2-1 . TRBV9 TRBD2 TGTGCCAGCAGCACGACTAGCGGGAGGAATGAGCAGTTCTTC CASSTTSGRNEQFF
TRBJ1-2 . TRBV12-3/TRBV12-4 . TGTGCCAGCAGTTTTTCGACAGCGGTGGATGGCTACACCTTC CASSFSTAVDGYTF
TRBJ1-1 . TRBV12-3/TRBV12-4 . TGTGCCAGCAGTTTAGGGTCCTCGGGAACTGAAGCTTTCTTT CASSLGSSGTEAFF
TRBJ2-5 . TRBV15 . TGTGCCACCAGCGCCGAATCCACCCGATTGGCCATAGGAGTGGGTGAAGAGACCCAGTACTTC CATSAESTRLAIGVGEETQYF
TRBJ1-1 . TRBV7-3 . TGTGCCAGCAGCCTACTGACTGGTGGGGGGGCAAACGAAGCTTTCTTT CASSLLTGGGANEAFF
TRBJ1-6 . TRBV7-2 . TGTGCCAGCAGCATAGAAACAGGTCGGACCCTCCACTTT CASSIETGRTLHF
TRBJ2-1 few TRBV10-3 . TGTGCCATCAGTGAGTCTCCGAACAATGAGCAGTTCTTC CAISESPNNEQFF
TRBJ2-1 . TRBV20-1 TRBD2 TGCAGTGCTAGAGTAGCGGGGAGTAGCGATGAGCAGTTCTTC CSARVAGSSDEQFF
TRBJ1-1 . TRBV6-5 . TGTGCCAGCAGTTACGCCGCAGGGGTTATGAACACTGAAGCTTTCTTT CASSYAAGVMNTEAFF
TRBJ2-7 . TRBV6-1 . TGTGCCAGCAGTGTAGCGACACTCTACGAGCAGTACTTC CASSVATLYEQYF
TRBJ2-3 . TRBV29-1 TRBD2 TGCAGCTCTCAACGAGGGGGACTAGCGGCTAGCACAGATACGCAGTATTTT CSSQRGGLAASTDTQYF
TRBJ2-5 few TRBV6-5 TRBD1 TGTGCCAGCAGCCAGGGGGTACGGAGAGAGACCCAGTACTTC CASSQGVRRETQYF
TRBJ2-1 . TRBV20-1 TRBD1 TGCAGTGCTAGAAACCCAGACAGGGTAGGGTCGTTTGAGCAGTTCTTC CSARNPDRVGSFEQFF
TRBJ2-7 few TRBV4-1 . TGCGCCAGCAGCCAAGAATCCGGGACGTCCTACGAGCAGTACTTC CASSQESGTSYEQYF
TRBJ1-6 few TRBV3-1 . TGTGCCAGCAGCCAAGGGGGAACACCCCTCCACTTT CASSQGGTPLHF
TRBJ2-5 . TRBV3-1 TRBD2 TGTGCCAGCAGCCGGATGGGAGGGGAAGAGACCCAGTACTTC CASSRMGGEETQYF
TRBJ2-5 . TRBV7-9 TRBD2 TGTGCCAGCAGCTTAGGGTCAGCGGGGATCCAAGAGACCCAGTACTTC CASSLGSAGIQETQYF
TRBJ2-3 . TRBV27 TRBD1 TGTGCCAGCAGTTACGGACAGGCCACTCTCACAGATACGCAGTATTTT CASSYGQATLTDTQYF
TRBJ1-5 . TRBV5-6 . TGTGCCAGCAGCTTTAGGGCAAACAATCAGCCCCAGCATTTT CASSFRANNQPQHF
TRBJ2-3 . TRBV12-3/TRBV12-4 . TGCGCCAGCTCCCGCCCCTCGGGAGTAGTTGCGGTGAGAGATACGCAGTATTTT CASSRPSGVVAVRDTQYF
TRBJ2-3 few TRBV5-6 TRBD1 TGTGCCAGCAGCCAGTTGGACAGGGGGGAAGATACGCAGTATTTT CASSQLDRGEDTQYF
TRBJ2-5 . TRBV29-1 . TGCAGCGTAGGGGACTTCCCAGAGACCCAGTACTTC CSVGDFPETQYF
TRBJ2-3 . TRBV20-1 TRBD2 TGCAGTGCTCGTCGACTAGCGGGGGGCACAGATACGCAGTATTTT CSARRLAGGTDTQYF
TRBJ2-7 few TRBV27 . TGTGCCAGCAGTTCAACCGGGACAAGACGCGAGCAGTACTTC CASSSTGTRREQYF